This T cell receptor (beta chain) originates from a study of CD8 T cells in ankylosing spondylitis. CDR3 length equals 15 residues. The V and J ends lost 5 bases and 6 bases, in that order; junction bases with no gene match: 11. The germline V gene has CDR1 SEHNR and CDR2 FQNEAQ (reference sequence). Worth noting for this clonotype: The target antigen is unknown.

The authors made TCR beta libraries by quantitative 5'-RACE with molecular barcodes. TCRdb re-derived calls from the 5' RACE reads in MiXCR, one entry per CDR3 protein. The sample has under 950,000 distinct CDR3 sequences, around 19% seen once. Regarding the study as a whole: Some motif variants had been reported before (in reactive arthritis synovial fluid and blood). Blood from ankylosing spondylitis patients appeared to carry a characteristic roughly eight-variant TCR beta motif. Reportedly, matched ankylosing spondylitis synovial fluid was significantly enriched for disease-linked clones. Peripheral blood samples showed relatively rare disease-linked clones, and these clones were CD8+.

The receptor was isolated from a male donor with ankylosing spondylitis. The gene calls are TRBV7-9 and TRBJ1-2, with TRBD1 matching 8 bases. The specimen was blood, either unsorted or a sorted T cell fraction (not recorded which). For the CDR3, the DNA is TGTGCCAGCAGCCCTAGGTCGGACAGGGACGATGGCTACACCTTC. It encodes CASSPRSDRDDGYTF.